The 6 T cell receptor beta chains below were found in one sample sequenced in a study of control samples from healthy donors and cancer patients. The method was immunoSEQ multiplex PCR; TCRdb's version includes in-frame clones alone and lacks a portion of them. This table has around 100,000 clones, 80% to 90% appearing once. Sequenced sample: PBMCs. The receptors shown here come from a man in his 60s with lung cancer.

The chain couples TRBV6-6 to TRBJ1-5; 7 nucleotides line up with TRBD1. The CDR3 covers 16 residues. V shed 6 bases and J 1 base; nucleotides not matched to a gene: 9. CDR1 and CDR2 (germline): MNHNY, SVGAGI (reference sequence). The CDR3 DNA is TGTGCCAGCAGCGGCGTGGGACAGACGAGCAATCAGCCCCAGCATTTT. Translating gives CASSGVGQTSNQPQHF.

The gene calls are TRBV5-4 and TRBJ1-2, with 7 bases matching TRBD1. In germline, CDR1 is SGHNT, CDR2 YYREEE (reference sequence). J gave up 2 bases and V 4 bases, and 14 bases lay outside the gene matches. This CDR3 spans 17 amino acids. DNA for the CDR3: TGTGCCAGCAGCCGACAGGGCCTAGACTGGGGAAACTATGGCTACACCTTC. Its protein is CASSRQGLDWGNYGYTF. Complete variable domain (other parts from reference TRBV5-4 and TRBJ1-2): ETGVTQSPTHLIKTRGQQVTLRCSSQSGHNTVSWYQQALGQGPQFIFQYYREEENGRGNFPPRFSGLQFPNYSSELNVNALELDDSALYLCASSRQGLDWGNYGYTFGSGTRLTVV.

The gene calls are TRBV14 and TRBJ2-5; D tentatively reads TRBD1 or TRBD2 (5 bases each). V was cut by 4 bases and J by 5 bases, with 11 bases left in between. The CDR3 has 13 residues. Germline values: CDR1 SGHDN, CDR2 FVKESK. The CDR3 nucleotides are TGTGCCAGCAGCCTCCTTGGGACGGAGACCCAGTACTTC. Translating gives CASSLLGTETQYF.

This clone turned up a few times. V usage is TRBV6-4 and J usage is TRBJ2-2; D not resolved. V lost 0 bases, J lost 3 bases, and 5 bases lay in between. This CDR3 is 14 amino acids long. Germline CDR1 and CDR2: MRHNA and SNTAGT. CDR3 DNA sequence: TGTGCCAGCAGTGACTCACGGGACACCGGGGAGCTGTTTTTT. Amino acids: CASSDSRDTGELFF.

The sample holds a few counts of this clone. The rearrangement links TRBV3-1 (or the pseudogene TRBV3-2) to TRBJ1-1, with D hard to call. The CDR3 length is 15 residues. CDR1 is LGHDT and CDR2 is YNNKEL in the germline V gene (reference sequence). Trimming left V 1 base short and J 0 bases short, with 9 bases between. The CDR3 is CASSQALGMNTEAFF. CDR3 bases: TGTGCCAGCAGCCAAGCCCTCGGGATGAACACTGAAGCTTTCTTT.

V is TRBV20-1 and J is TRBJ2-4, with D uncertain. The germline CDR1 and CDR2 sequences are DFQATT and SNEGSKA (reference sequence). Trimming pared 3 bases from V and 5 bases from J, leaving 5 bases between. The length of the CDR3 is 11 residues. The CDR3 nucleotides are TGCAGTGCTAGTGAGCAAAACATTCAGTACTTC. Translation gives CSASEQNIQYF.